This T cell receptor (beta chain) was retrieved from a study of blood T cell repertoires in COVID-19. The method was immunoSEQ multiplex PCR; TCRdb's version includes in-frame clones alone and lacks a portion of them. This repertoire shows some 180,000 clones, roughly 76% found once; its top ten account for roughly 8.7%. V was pared by 5 bases and J by 2 bases, with 12 bases between. The germline gives CDR1 MNHEY, CDR2 SVGAGI. This CDR3 spans 15 amino acids. The sequence came from a woman in her 50s with active or convalescent COVID-19. Specimen: peripheral blood. The rearrangement links TRBV6-5 to TRBJ2-2; possible D gene TRBD1, 5 bases. The CDR3 DNA reads TGTGCCAGCAGTCGTGACAGCCTCAACACCGGGGAGCTGTTTTTT. Translated: CASSRDSLNTGELFF.